This note documents a single T cell receptor (beta chain) sequence. Deletions cut 4 bases from V and 2 bases from J, with 11 bases between. There are 14 residues in the CDR3. Germline CDR1 is MNHEY and CDR2 is SVGAGI. This specimen belongs to a study of blood T cell repertoires in COVID-19. At the level of the study: Samples taken during acute and convalescent COVID-19 were collected in the United States, Italy and Spain. The analysed material was cDNA or gDNA that came from T cells, B-cell-depleted T cells, or PBMCs.

Authors' analysis steps: Nucleated cell number was recorded as an estimate derived from reference gene primer amplification. TCRdb's copy holds only in-frame clones and misses some; the assay was immunoSEQ multiplex PCR. That table gives V, J and clone size, and the DNA gave D and trimming. The table lists roughly 260,000 clones, 82% of them singletons. The chain carries TRBV6-5 and TRBJ1-1; D might be TRBD1 (5 bases). This clonotype was obtained from a woman aged 80 or over with active or convalescent COVID-19. Sequencing used peripheral blood. The CDR3 loop is CASSFRTPNTEAFF. The CDR3 coding sequence is TGTGCCAGCAGTTTTCGGACACCTAACACTGAAGCTTTCTTT.